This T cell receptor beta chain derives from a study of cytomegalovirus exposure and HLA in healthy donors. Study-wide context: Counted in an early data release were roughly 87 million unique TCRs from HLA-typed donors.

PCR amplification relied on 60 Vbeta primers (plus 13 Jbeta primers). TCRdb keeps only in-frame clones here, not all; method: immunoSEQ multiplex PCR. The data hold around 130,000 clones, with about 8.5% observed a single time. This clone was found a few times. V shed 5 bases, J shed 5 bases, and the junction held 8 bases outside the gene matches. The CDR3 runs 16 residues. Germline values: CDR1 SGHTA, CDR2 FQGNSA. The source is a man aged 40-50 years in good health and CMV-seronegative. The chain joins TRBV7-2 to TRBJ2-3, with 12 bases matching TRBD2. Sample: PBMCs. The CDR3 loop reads CASSQRLAGEKDTQYF. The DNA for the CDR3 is TGTGCCAGCAGCCAACGACTAGCGGGGGAAAAAGATACGCAGTATTTT.